This TCR beta chain was recovered during a study of CD8 T cells in ankylosing spondylitis. Regarding the study as a whole: Earlier reports found some motif variants in synovial fluid and blood in reactive arthritis.

Concerning this clonotype: What it binds is unknown.

A quantitative 5'-RACE method, one with molecular barcodes, was used to make TCR beta libraries. TCRdb independently ran MiXCR on the 5' RACE reads; one entry per CDR3 protein. The sample contains about 180,000 distinct CDR3 sequences, 9.8% of which appear only once. Sequenced: blood, either unsorted or a sorted T cell fraction (not recorded which). This TCR derives from a female donor with ankylosing spondylitis or in good health (not recorded which).

The CDR3 region is CASSPNPFNRARTDTQYF. CDR3 nucleotides: TGTGCCAGCAGTCCGAACCCCTTTAACAGGGCCCGCACAGATACGCAGTATTTT. The chain combines TRBV7-6 with TRBJ2-3; tentatively, D is TRBD1 (6 bases). This CDR3 has 18 amino acids. Germline V lookup: CDR1 SGHVS, CDR2 FNYEAQ. Deletions cut 6 bases from V and 1 base from J, with 23 bases between.